A single sample gave rise to the 31 T cell receptor beta chains below, sequenced in a study of blood T cell repertoires in COVID-19. Using immunoSEQ multiplex PCR, the repertoire was profiled, and TCRdb retains in-frame clones only, with some absent. The sample holds fewer than 25,000 clones, 89% seen once. The sequenced material came from peripheral blood. Receptors were obtained from a human donor in a cohort sampled during active COVID-19.

This sequence joins TRBV18 and TRBJ1-1, with TRBD1 matching 12 bases. V lost 0 bases, J lost 3 bases, and 2 bases stayed unmatched. Germline V gene lookup returns CDR1 KGHSH and CDR2 LQKENI. The CDR3 runs to 16 residues. The CDR3 region is CASSPPGQGAHTEAFF. The CDR3 nucleotides are TGTGCCAGCTCACCACCGGGACAGGGGGCGCACACTGAAGCTTTCTTT.

V and J are TRBV28 and TRBJ2-1, with 9 bases lining up with TRBD2. This CDR3 comprises 15 residues. V gave up 3 bases and J gave up 5 bases; unmatched junction bases: 5. Germline values: CDR1 MDHEN, CDR2 SYDVKM. DNA of the CDR3: TGTGCCAGCAGTTTTGTAGCGGGGGACGACAATGAGCAGTTCTTC. Translated: CASSFVAGDDNEQFF.

In its sample, this clone was seen once. The gene calls are TRBV19 and TRBJ2-5; TRBD2 aligns across 14 bases. This CDR3 is built from 17 residues. After removal of 5 bases from V and 2 bases from J, the junction contained 7 bases not matched to a gene. CDR1 and CDR2 from the germline V gene are LNHDA and SQIVND (reference sequence). This CDR3 reads CASSSGTSGRLQETQYF. The CDR3 DNA follows: TGTGCCAGTAGTTCCGGGACTAGCGGGAGACTACAAGAGACCCAGTACTTC.

The chain has TRBV30 and TRBJ1-1; possible D gene TRBD1, 5 bases. Germline CDR1 and CDR2: GTSNPN and SVGIG (reference sequence). The CDR3 is 13 residues long. Between the trimmed V and J ends, which lost 0 bases and 2 bases, there was a span of 7 bases. CDR3 in amino acids: CAWSVGANTEAFF. In nucleotides, the CDR3 is TGTGCCTGGAGTGTAGGGGCAAACACTGAAGCTTTCTTT.

This rearrangement joins TRBV12-5 to TRBJ1-1; weak D call: TRBD1 (6 bases). The V end was cut by 1 base, the J end by 2 bases, with 8 bases between. Germline V gives CDR1 LGHNT, CDR2 FRNRAP. The CDR3 is 14 amino acids. CDR3 loop: CASGLEQGNTEAFF. DNA of the CDR3: TGTGCTAGTGGTTTGGAACAGGGCAACACTGAAGCTTTCTTT.

This sequence joins TRBV24-1 and TRBJ2-2, with 7 bases aligning to TRBD2. V was clipped by 4 bases and J by 6 bases; unmatched bases: 4. Germline assignment: CDR1 KGHDR and CDR2 SFDVKD. CDR3 length equals 14 residues. The CDR3 reads CATSEKGGSGELFF. The CDR3 coding sequence is TGTGCCACCAGTGAGAAGGGAGGGTCCGGGGAGCTGTTTTTT.

The chain has TRBV21-1 and TRBJ2-7; the DNA was not used to check the table's D call, TRBD1. TRBV21-1 has pseudogene status. CDR3 length: 10 amino acids. The CDR3 protein is CASSTGVSHF. The CDR3 region has the DNA TGTGCCAGCTCGACAGGGGTTTCGCACTTC.

The V and J genes are TRBV19 and TRBJ2-1; D is possibly TRBD2 (6 bases). This CDR3 spans 16 amino acids. Trimming stripped 6 bases from V and 0 bases from J, with 15 bases between. Germline lookup yields CDR1 LNHDA and CDR2 SQIVND (reference sequence). The CDR3 spells CASSVNGGSSYNEQFF. The CDR3 DNA sequence: TGTGCCAGTAGCGTGAACGGGGGAAGCTCCTACAATGAGCAGTTCTTC.

The CDR3 coding sequence is TGTGCCAGCAGCCCCGGGCAGGGGCCGAACTACGAGCAGTACTTC. Protein product: CASSPGQGPNYEQYF. This rearrangement joins TRBV11-3 to TRBJ2-7, with D maybe TRBD1 (6 bases). Trimming removed 5 bases from V and 3 bases from J, with 17 bases in between. This CDR3 contains 15 residues. Germline-derived CDR1 and CDR2 are SGHNT and YENEEA.

The chain couples TRBV30 to TRBJ1-1; 8 positions agree with TRBD1. Germline loops: CDR1 GTSNPN, CDR2 SVGIG (reference sequence). The V gene end was trimmed by 4 bases and the J gene end by 1 base; junction bases not matched to a gene: 2. The length of the CDR3 is 13 residues. For the CDR3, the DNA is TGTGCCTGGACGACAGGGGCGAACACTGAAGCTTTCTTT. Residues: CAWTTGANTEAFF.

Comments on this clone: A read error may account for a junction end that differs from germline. The chain recombines TRBV27 with TRBJ1-1; D is unclear. CDR1 and CDR2 (germline): MNHEY, SMNVEV (reference sequence). The CDR3 runs to 14 residues. The CDR3 spells CAGSLSAVNTEAFF. In DNA, the CDR3 is TGTGCCGGCAGTTTATCGGCCGTGAACACTGAAGCTTTCTTT.

This sequence joins TRBV28 and TRBJ1-6; 9 bases line up with TRBD1. Germline values: CDR1 MDHEN, CDR2 SYDVKM. The CDR3 loop spans 15 amino acids. Germline trimming cut 5 bases from V and 8 bases from J; bases unmatched to any gene: 7. CDR3 sequence: CASSTPQGAHSPLHF. The DNA for the CDR3 is TGTGCCAGCAGTACACCACAGGGGGCGCATTCACCCCTCCACTTT.

The chain links TRBV11-3 to TRBJ1-1; D perhaps matches TRBD1 (5 bases). This CDR3 is built from 11 residues. Germline V lookup: CDR1 SGHNT, CDR2 YENEEA. The ends were cut back, 3 bases at V and 8 bases at J, with 7 bases in the middle. CDR3 sequence: CASSLRDEAFF. DNA for the CDR3: TGTGCCAGCAGCTTGCGGGACGAAGCTTTCTTT.

This sequence joins TRBV16 and TRBJ1-4; D call uncertain. Germline CDR1 reads KGHSY; CDR2 reads FQNENV. V shed 0 bases and J shed 0 bases, with 5 bases lying between them. The CDR3 is 15 residues long. CDR3 region: CASSQSAATNEKLFF. The CDR3 DNA reads as TGTGCCAGCAGCCAATCGGCGGCAACTAATGAAAAACTGTTTTTT.

The V and J genes are TRBV27 and TRBJ1-2; tentatively, D is TRBD1 (6 bases). Germline V gene lookup returns CDR1 MNHEY and CDR2 SMNVEV (reference sequence). Trimming took 5 bases from V and 0 from J, leaving 13 bases between them. The CDR3 covers 15 residues. Written as DNA, the CDR3 is TGTGCCAGCAGTCCCAGGACAGTGCCTAACTATGGCTACACCTTC. It yields the protein CASSPRTVPNYGYTF.

V and J are TRBV5-6 and TRBJ2-3; 7 nucleotides align to TRBD1. CDR1 SGHDT and CDR2 YYEEEE come from the germline V gene. The length of the CDR3 is 17 residues. The V gene end was trimmed by 2 bases and the J gene end by 1 base; junction bases not matched to a gene: 10. The CDR3 is CASSLLQGFLGTDTQYF. The CDR3 DNA reads TGTGCCAGCAGCTTATTACAGGGGTTTTTAGGCACAGATACGCAGTATTTT.

This chain connects TRBV14 to TRBJ2-1, with 10 bases matching TRBD2. The ends lost 5 bases at V and 4 bases at J; junction bases unmatched: 5. The CDR3 loop spans 15 amino acids. Germline lookup yields CDR1 SGHDN and CDR2 FVKESK. Here the CDR3 reads CASSSGTSVYNEQFF. In DNA, the CDR3 is TGTGCCAGCAGCTCCGGGACTAGCGTTTACAATGAGCAGTTCTTC.

The sample holds one count of this clone. The rearrangement links TRBV5-1 to TRBJ2-1; 7 bases agree with TRBD1. Trimming took 3 bases from V and 1 from J; bases not matched to a gene: 4. This CDR3 is 15 amino acids long. Germline loops: CDR1 SGHRS, CDR2 YFSETQ. For the CDR3, the DNA is TGCGCCAGCAGCTCCACAGGGGAGTCCTACAATGAGCAGTTCTTC. This sequence encodes CASSSTGESYNEQFF.

The rearrangement uses TRBV7-2 and TRBJ2-7, with 8 bases that match TRBD2. Looked up from germline, CDR1 is SGHTA and CDR2 is FQGNSA. The CDR3 is 14 residues long. Trimming cost V 5 bases and J 4 bases; bases outside gene matches: 7. For the CDR3, the DNA is TGTGCCAGCAGCCCCCGGGCGGGAGGATACGAGCAGTACTTC. Amino acids: CASSPRAGGYEQYF. Variable domain in full (rest from reference TRBV7-2 and TRBJ2-7): GAGVSQSPSNKVTEKGKDVELRCDPISGHTALYWYRQSLGQGLEFLIYFQGNSAPDKSGLPSDRFSAERTGGSVSTLTIQRTQQEDSAVYLCASSPRAGGYEQYFGPGTRLTVT.

This chain uses TRBV29-1 with TRBJ1-1, with D maybe TRBD1 (5 bases). V gave up 8 bases and J gave up 3 bases, with 19 bases separating them. This CDR3 region has 14 residues. Germline CDR1 SQVTM, CDR2 ANQGSEA. The CDR3 loop is CSIVGGATDTEAFF. The CDR3 nucleotides are TGCAGCATTGTTGGCGGGGCTACGGACACTGAAGCTTTCTTT. The full variable domain, with the rest looked up from reference TRBV29-1 and TRBJ1-1, is SAVISQKPSRDICQRGTSLTIQCQVDSQVTMMFWYRQQPGQSLTLIATANQGSEATYESGFVIDKFPISRPNLTFSTLTVSNMSPEDSSIYLCSIVGGATDTEAFFGQGTRLTVV.

The chain joins TRBV28 to TRBJ1-1; the D gene is possibly TRBD1 (6 bases). Between the trimmed V and J ends, which lost 4 bases and 4 bases, there was a span of 16 bases. In germline, CDR1 is MDHEN, CDR2 SYDVKM. This CDR3 has 15 amino acids. The DNA of the CDR3 is TGTGCCAGCAGTTCCCTACAGGGATTTGTCACTGAAGCTTTCTTT. Translating it yields CASSSLQGFVTEAFF. The full variable domain, rest sourced from reference TRBV28 and TRBJ1-1, is DVKVTQSSRYLVKRTGEKVFLECVQDMDHENMFWYRQDPGLGLRLIYFSYDVKMKEKGDIPEGYSVSREKKERFSLILESASTNQTSMYLCASSSLQGFVTEAFFGQGTRLTVV.

The gene calls are TRBV6-1 and TRBJ2-1; D is possibly TRBD1 (6 bases). The CDR3 consists of 17 residues. V was trimmed by 2 bases and J by 2 bases, leaving 16 bases between them. Looked up from germline, CDR1 is MNHNS and CDR2 is SASEGT. CDR3 amino acids: CASSEWATGQTYNEQFF. For the CDR3, the DNA is TGTGCCAGCAGTGAATGGGCGACAGGACAAACCTACAATGAGCAGTTCTTC.

The chain links TRBV6-5 to TRBJ1-5, with 7 bases that match TRBD1. Trimming at V came to 9 bases and at J to 4 bases, leaving 6 bases not matched to a gene. Per germline, CDR1 MNHEY and CDR2 SVGAGI. The CDR3 length is 13 residues. CDR3 in DNA: TGTGCCAGTCTCCGGGACAGAAATCAGCCCCAGCATTTT. Its protein is CASLRDRNQPQHF.

This chain joins TRBV18 and TRBJ1-4; the match to TRBD1 covers 9 bases. This CDR3 is 15 amino acids long. V gave up 6 bases and J gave up 5 bases; unmatched junction bases: 7. In germline, CDR1 is KGHSH, CDR2 LQKENI. CDR3 sequence reads: CASSPTGQGNEKLFF. CDR3 nucleotides: TGTGCCAGCTCTCCGACTGGACAGGGGAATGAAAAACTGTTTTTT.

The V gene is TRBV6-2 or TRBV6-3, the J gene TRBJ1-1; D might be TRBD1 (6 bases). The CDR3 is made up of 17 amino acids. Germline CDR1 MNHEY, CDR2 SVGEGT. Trimming stripped 1 base from V and 3 bases from J, with 18 bases between. In DNA form, the CDR3 reads TGTGCCAGCAGTTACTTTCGGGGAGGGGGTGGGGACACTGAAGCTTTCTTT. Translated: CASSYFRGGGGDTEAFF.

This sequence joins TRBV7-9 and TRBJ2-5; a weak D match, TRBD1 (5 bases). V was trimmed by 3 bases and J by 4 bases, leaving 9 bases between them. The CDR3 extends over 13 amino acids. Per germline, CDR1 SEHNR and CDR2 FQNEAQ (reference sequence). CDR3 sequence (DNA): TGTGCCAGCAGCTTTTCAGGGTTAGAGACCCAGTACTTC. It yields the protein CASSFSGLETQYF. Complete variable domain (other parts from reference TRBV7-9 and TRBJ2-5): DTGVSQNPRHKITKRGQNVTFRCDPISEHNRLYWYRQTLGQGPEFLTYFQNEAQLEKSRLLSDRFSAERPKGSFSTLEIQRTEQGDSAMYLCASSFSGLETQYFGPGTRLLVL.

This chain connects TRBV11-2 to TRBJ2-1; a possible D gene is TRBD1 (6 bases). Germline-derived CDR1 and CDR2 are SGHAT and FQNNGV. With 5 bases removed from V and 10 bases from J, the gap between germline ends came to 12 bases. There are 12 residues in the CDR3. The chain's CDR3 is CASSVNTGEQFF. In DNA, the CDR3 is TGTGCCAGCAGCGTCAATACAGGGGAGCAGTTCTTC.

This chain links TRBV5-8 with TRBJ1-2; 7 nucleotides line up with TRBD1. The V and J ends lost 6 bases and 8 bases, in that order; junction bases with no gene match: 13. The CDR3 contains 14 residues. Germline-derived CDR1 and CDR2 are SGHTS and YDEGEE. The DNA of the CDR3 is TGTGCCAGCATGGAGGAACAGGGGTTCGGAGGCTACACCTTC. This sequence encodes CASMEEQGFGGYTF.

The V gene is TRBV5-1, the J gene TRBJ2-5; TRBD1 matches at 9 bases. Germline-derived CDR1 and CDR2 are SGHRS and YFSETQ. The length of the CDR3 is 14 residues. The V segment lost 2 bases and the J segment 5 bases; nucleotides outside the gene matches: 4. The CDR3 sequence is CASSLGQGWETQYF. CDR3 DNA sequence: TGCGCCAGCAGCTTAGGACAGGGGTGGGAGACCCAGTACTTC.

The chain joins TRBV27 to TRBJ2-7, with a tentative D call TRBD1 (6 bases). V lost 5 bases and J 2 bases, leaving 10 bases between the germline ends. The CDR3 contains 13 residues. Germline CDR1 and CDR2: MNHEY and SMNVEV (reference sequence). The CDR3 is CASSQGFTYEQYF. DNA for the CDR3: TGTGCCAGCAGTCAGGGGTTCACCTACGAGCAGTACTTC.

CDR3 bases: TGTGCCAGCAGTTATTGGCGGGACGAGGAGACCCAGTACTTC. As protein: CASSYWRDEETQYF. J is TRBJ2-5 and V is TRBV6-2 or TRBV6-3, with TRBD2 as a possible D gene (6 bases). CDR1 is MNHEY, CDR2 SVGEGT, per germline. The CDR3 spans 14 residues. V dropped 3 bases and J dropped 5 bases, with 13 bases sitting between them.